The T cell receptor beta chain under discussion was sequenced for a study of T cells in tuberculosis. Sorting used thawed, overnight-rested PBMC stained with anti-CD3, a viability dye and GMM-loaded CD1B tetramer. CD1B tetramers were loaded with Rhodococcus equi-derived C32 glucose monomycolate. The study's findings and limits: Some low-affinity tetramer-binding T cells may be absent from this sample.

Germline CDR1 is GTSNPN and CDR2 is SVGIG (reference sequence). With 0 bases removed from V and 0 bases from J, the gap between germline ends came to 15 bases. The CDR3 covers 16 residues. TCRdb's copy holds only in-frame clones and misses some; the assay was immunoSEQ multiplex PCR. The table includes about 58,000 clones, approximately 88% detected once. This sequence was found in an adult woman with latent tuberculosis. The chain combines TRBV30 with TRBJ2-7; D perhaps matches TRBD2 (6 bases). Sequencing was carried out using CD1b-GMM tetramer-negative cells sorted from PBMCs. In DNA form, the CDR3 reads TGTGCCTGGAGTGTACTAGGGCGGGGCGACTCCTACGAGCAGTACTTC. This encodes CAWSVLGRGDSYEQYF.